This record looks at one TCR beta chain sequence and its context. This CDR3 has 18 residues. Trimming shortened V by 3 bases and J by 2 bases, and 17 bases separated the two germline ends. Germline V gives CDR1 KGHSH, CDR2 LQKENI. Original analysis: Scientists estimated how many nucleated cells there were by amplifying reference gene primers. The assay was immunoSEQ multiplex PCR, and TCRdb's table has in-frame clones only and misses some. V, J and clone size are taken as reported in that table, and D and trimming were inferred from the DNA itself. The sample has over 100,000 clones, roughly 80% seen once. The sample is drawn from a study of blood T cell repertoires in COVID-19. Study summary: T cells, B-cell-depleted T cells, or PBMCs supplied cDNA or gDNA.

Input material: peripheral blood. The chain carries TRBV18 and TRBJ2-6; possible D gene TRBD1, 7 bases. The clonotype was recovered from a man between 65 and 85 years old with acute or convalescent COVID-19. CDR3 bases: TGTGCCAGCTCACCTTCGACAGGGACTCTAGCTGGGGCCAACGTCCTGACTTTC. It is translated as CASSPSTGTLAGANVLTF.